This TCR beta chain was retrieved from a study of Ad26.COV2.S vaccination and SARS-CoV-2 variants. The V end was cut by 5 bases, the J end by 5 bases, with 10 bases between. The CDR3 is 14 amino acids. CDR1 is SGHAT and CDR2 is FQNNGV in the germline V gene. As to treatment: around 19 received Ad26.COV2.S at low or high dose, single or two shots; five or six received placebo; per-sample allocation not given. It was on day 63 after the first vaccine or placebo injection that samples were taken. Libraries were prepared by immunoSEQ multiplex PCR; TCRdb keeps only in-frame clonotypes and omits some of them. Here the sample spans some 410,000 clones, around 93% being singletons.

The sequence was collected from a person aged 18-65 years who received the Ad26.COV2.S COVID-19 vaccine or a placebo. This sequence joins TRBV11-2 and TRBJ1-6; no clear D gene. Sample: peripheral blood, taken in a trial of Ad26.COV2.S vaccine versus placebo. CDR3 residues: CASSRALNNSPLHF. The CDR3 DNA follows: TGTGCCAGCAGCAGGGCTTTAAATAATTCACCCCTCCACTTT.